Following are 24 T cell receptor beta chains from one sample sequenced in a study of OX40 agonist ivuxolimab in advanced cancers. The data were produced by immunoSEQ multiplex PCR, yet TCRdb's version contains in-frame clones alone and is incomplete. Of 90,000 or so clones listed, around 90% are singletons. The sample in question was CD4+ or CD8+ T cells sorted from blood, obtained in a trial of the OX40 agonist ivuxolimab. Receptor source: an adult with an advanced solid tumor such as melanoma, head and neck, liver or kidney cancer.

This chain joins TRBV9 and TRBJ1-6, with a tentative D call TRBD1 (6 bases). Germline V gene data show CDR1 as SGDLS and CDR2 as YYNGEE. CDR3 length: 16 residues. Trimming removed 0 bases from V and 7 bases from J, with 14 bases in between. The CDR3 sequence is CASSVGPDRHNSPLHF. The CDR3 DNA follows: TGTGCCAGCAGCGTAGGACCCGACAGGCACAATTCACCCCTCCACTTT.

The chain links TRBV11-2 to TRBJ2-1; 7 positions agree with TRBD2. After removal of 5 bases from V and 8 bases from J, the junction contained 15 bases not matched to a gene. This CDR3 is built from 16 residues. Germline V gene lookup returns CDR1 SGHAT and CDR2 FQNNGV. The CDR3 DNA reads as TGTGCCAGCAGCCTTAGCATGGCGGGAGCATCCCATGAGCAGTTCTTC. Amino acid sequence: CASSLSMAGASHEQFF.

The sample holds a few counts of this clone. The chain recombines TRBV5-1 with TRBJ2-7, with TRBD1 as a possible D gene (5 bases). V gave up 5 bases and J gave up 0 bases, with 15 bases separating them. This CDR3 spans 15 amino acids. In germline, CDR1 is SGHRS, CDR2 YFSETQ. The CDR3 DNA is TGCGCCAGCAGTCCGGCAGGGCGAACCTCCTACGAGCAGTACTTC. Translation: CASSPAGRTSYEQYF.

The chain employs TRBV2 and TRBJ2-1; no firm D call. V was trimmed by 4 bases and J by 2 bases, leaving 6 bases between them. The CDR3 loop spans 13 amino acids. Germline lookup yields CDR1 SNHLY and CDR2 FYNNEI. DNA of the CDR3: TGTGCCAGCAGTGGAATGACCTACAATGAGCAGTTCTTC. This translates into CASSGMTYNEQFF.

In this sample, this clone turned up once. V is TRBV28 and J is TRBJ2-7; 7 bases align to TRBD1. Germline values: CDR1 MDHEN, CDR2 SYDVKM. V shed 5 bases and J 2 bases; nucleotides not matched to a gene: 6. This CDR3 spans 14 amino acids. In nucleotides, the CDR3 is TGTGCCAGCAGTGCAACGGACAGGACCTACGAGCAGTACTTC. Translation: CASSATDRTYEQYF.

The genes are TRBV28 and TRBJ2-1, with 13 bases matching TRBD2. V lost 3 bases, J lost 1 base, and 15 bases stayed unmatched. CDR1 MDHEN and CDR2 SYDVKM come from the germline V gene. CDR3 size: 21 residues. The CDR3 DNA is TGTGCCAGCAGTTTGAGGAGACATGGACTAGCGGGAGATACGTCCTACAATGAGCAGTTCTTC. Amino acids: CASSLRRHGLAGDTSYNEQFF.

The J gene is TRBJ2-7, the V gene TRBV6-1; 11 nucleotides line up with TRBD1. Germline-derived CDR1 and CDR2 are MNHNS and SASEGT. With V trimmed by 6 bases and J by 4 bases, 5 bases remained unmatched. This CDR3 has 14 amino acids. CDR3 DNA sequence: TGTGCCAGCAGGGAGGGGACAGGGGGTTACGAGCAGTACTTC. Its protein is CASREGTGGYEQYF.

In its sample, this clone was seen once. The chain is built from TRBV5-1 and TRBJ1-5; 7 positions agree with TRBD1. The germline V gene has CDR1 SGHRS and CDR2 YFSETQ. V shed 3 bases, J shed 5 bases, and the junction held 2 bases outside the gene matches. The CDR3 loop spans 13 amino acids. The CDR3, as DNA: TGCGCCAGCAGCTACGACAGGGATCAGCCCCAGCATTTT. This translates into CASSYDRDQPQHF.

CDR3 residues: CASSELGVRETQYF. CDR3 sequence (DNA): TGTGCCAGCAGTGAATTAGGAGTTAGGGAGACCCAGTACTTC. The chain couples TRBV2 to TRBJ2-5; unclear D gene. Germline assignment: CDR1 SNHLY and CDR2 FYNNEI. Between the trimmed V and J ends, which lost 2 bases and 5 bases, there was a span of 12 bases. The length of the CDR3 is 14 residues.

The V and J genes are TRBV10-3 and TRBJ1-1; D is unclear. CDR3 length: 14 residues. Trimming left V 7 bases short and J 1 base short, with 13 bases between. Per the germline V gene, CDR1 is ENHRY and CDR2 is SYGVKD. The CDR3, as DNA: TGTGCCATCACCGTTAACGAGGGGAACACTGAAGCTTTCTTT. Protein sequence: CAITVNEGNTEAFF.

The chain links TRBV5-1 to TRBJ2-7; 12 bases align to TRBD1. This CDR3 spans 16 amino acids. V shed 3 bases, J shed 5 bases, and the junction held 9 bases outside the gene matches. The germline gives CDR1 SGHRS, CDR2 YFSETQ. CDR3 bases: TGCGCCAGCAGCTCAGCCCCCGGGACAGGGGGCAACGAGCAGTACTTC. It yields the protein CASSSAPGTGGNEQYF.

The chain is built from TRBV2 and TRBJ1-5; D might be TRBD1 (5 bases). This CDR3 has 16 residues. V dropped 4 bases and J dropped 0 bases, with 13 bases sitting between them. The germline V gene has CDR1 SNHLY and CDR2 FYNNEI. The CDR3 loop reads CASSAAGTYSNQPQHF. CDR3 in DNA: TGTGCCAGCAGTGCCGCAGGGACTTATAGCAATCAGCCCCAGCATTTT.

CDR3 protein: CASSVELGREQFF. CDR3 in DNA: TGTGCCAGCAGCGTAGAACTAGGGAGGGAGCAGTTCTTC. The genes are TRBV9 and TRBJ2-1; D is perhaps TRBD2 (6 bases). The length of the CDR3 is 13 residues. The V gene's germline CDR1 is SGDLS and CDR2 YYNGEE. V lost 0 bases and J 10 bases, leaving 11 bases between the germline ends.

V is TRBV5-4 and J is TRBJ1-2; D is unresolved. Between the trimmed V and J ends, which lost 1 base and 3 bases, there was a span of 7 bases. CDR1 and CDR2 (germline): SGHNT, YYREEE (reference sequence). The CDR3 length is 13 residues. The CDR3, as DNA: TGTGCCAGCAGCTTGCCGGGAGACTATGGCTACACCTTC. Translating gives CASSLPGDYGYTF.

The V gene is TRBV19, the J gene TRBJ1-2; 8 nucleotides line up with TRBD1. V gave up 5 bases and J gave up 4 bases; unmatched junction bases: 12. The CDR3 totals 16 residues. CDR1 and CDR2 (germline): LNHDA, SQIVND (reference sequence). The CDR3 nucleotides read TGTGCCAGTAGTTCCACTTGGACAGGGAACGGCTATGGCTACACCTTC. Its translation: CASSSTWTGNGYGYTF.

The genes are TRBV2 and TRBJ1-1; D perhaps matches TRBD1 (6 bases). V was pared by 5 bases and J by 0 bases, with 10 bases between. CDR3 length equals 14 residues. Germline CDR1 and CDR2: SNHLY and FYNNEI. Here the CDR3 DNA reads TGTGCCAGCAGTCTGGACAGCATGAACACTGAAGCTTTCTTT. Residues: CASSLDSMNTEAFF. Combining the CDR3 with reference TRBV2 and TRBJ1-1 gives the whole variable domain EPEVTQTPSHQVTQMGQEVILRCVPISNHLYFYWYRQILGQKVEFLVSFYNNEISEKSEIFDDQFSVERPDGSNFTLKIRSTKLEDSAMYFCASSLDSMNTEAFFGQGTRLTVV.

The chain combines TRBV5-4 with TRBJ2-7, with 7 nucleotides matching TRBD1. After removal of 0 bases from V and 0 bases from J, the junction contained 6 bases not matched to a gene. Per germline, CDR1 SGHNT and CDR2 YYREEE (reference sequence). CDR3 length: 16 amino acids. The DNA for the CDR3 is TGTGCCAGCAGCTTGGGGACAGGTTTTAGCTCCTACGAGCAGTACTTC. Its protein product is CASSLGTGFSSYEQYF.

V usage is TRBV5-6 and J usage is TRBJ2-7; 8 nucleotides align to TRBD1. The CDR3 is 15 residues long. V trimming: 1 base; J trimming: 4 bases; junction bases outside the gene matches: 7. Germline lookup yields CDR1 SGHDT and CDR2 YYEEEE. CDR3 nucleotide sequence: TGTGCCAGCAGCTTGCGCGTGACAGGGGCATACGAGCAGTACTTC. This codes for CASSLRVTGAYEQYF.

This chain links TRBV2 with TRBJ2-7; 11 bases align to TRBD1. The CDR3 length is 13 residues. Trimming cost V 9 bases and J 6 bases; bases outside gene matches: 7. The germline CDR1 and CDR2 sequences are SNHLY and FYNNEI. The CDR3 bases are TGTGCCAGGGCCGGGACAGGGGGTGGCGAGCAGTACTTC. Encoded protein: CARAGTGGGEQYF. Combining the CDR3 with reference TRBV2 and TRBJ2-7 gives the whole variable domain EPEVTQTPSHQVTQMGQEVILRCVPISNHLYFYWYRQILGQKVEFLVSFYNNEISEKSEIFDDQFSVERPDGSNFTLKIRSTKLEDSAMYFCARAGTGGGEQYFGPGTRLTVT.

This chain joins TRBV6-4 and TRBJ1-5, with D uncertain. CDR1 is MRHNA and CDR2 is SNTAGT in the germline V gene. The V end lost 0 bases, the J end lost 7 bases, and 7 bases lay between the germline ends. The length of the CDR3 is 13 residues. CDR3 protein: CASSDSIGQPQHF. The CDR3 DNA reads as TGTGCCAGCAGTGACTCCATTGGGCAGCCCCAGCATTTT.

This clone was seen only once. J is TRBJ2-1 and V is TRBV30, with D unclear. This CDR3 spans 10 amino acids. Trimming removed 6 bases from V and 9 bases from J, with 9 bases in between. CDR1 is GTSNPN, CDR2 SVGIG, per germline (reference sequence). CDR3 nucleotides: TGTGCCTGTTCGCGTCGTGAGCAGTTCTTC. Translating gives CACSRREQFF. Full variable domain (missing parts from reference TRBV30 and TRBJ2-1): SQTIHQWPATLVQPVGSPLSLECTVEGTSNPNLYWYRQAAGRGLQLLFYSVGIGQISSEVPQNLSASRPQDRQFILSSKKLLLSDSGFYLCACSRREQFFGPGTRLTVL.

V is TRBV19 and J is TRBJ2-1; possible D gene TRBD2, 5 bases. Germline-derived CDR1 and CDR2 are LNHDA and SQIVND (reference sequence). Trimming pared 5 bases from V and 4 bases from J, leaving 12 bases between. The CDR3 loop spans 14 amino acids. CDR3 loop: CASSSPGLYNEQFF. CDR3 in DNA: TGTGCCAGTAGTTCCCCGGGGTTGTACAATGAGCAGTTCTTC.

The chain joins TRBV11-2 to TRBJ2-5, with D perhaps being TRBD1 or TRBD2 (5 bases each). Germline V gene data show CDR1 as SGHAT and CDR2 as FQNNGV. There are 14 residues in the CDR3. V shed 0 bases and J shed 7 bases, with 12 bases lying between them. The CDR3 spells CASSLDAGRVTQYF. CDR3 in DNA: TGTGCCAGCAGCTTAGACGCAGGGCGGGTGACCCAGTACTTC.

The V call is TRBV18, the J call TRBJ1-5; no definite D call. The CDR3 sequence is 15 residues long. V dropped 1 base and J dropped 2 bases, with 9 bases sitting between them. The germline CDR1 and CDR2 sequences are KGHSH and LQKENI. In DNA form, the CDR3 reads TGTGCCAGCTCACCACAGGGAGATCGCAATCAGCCCCAGCATTTT. Its protein is CASSPQGDRNQPQHF.